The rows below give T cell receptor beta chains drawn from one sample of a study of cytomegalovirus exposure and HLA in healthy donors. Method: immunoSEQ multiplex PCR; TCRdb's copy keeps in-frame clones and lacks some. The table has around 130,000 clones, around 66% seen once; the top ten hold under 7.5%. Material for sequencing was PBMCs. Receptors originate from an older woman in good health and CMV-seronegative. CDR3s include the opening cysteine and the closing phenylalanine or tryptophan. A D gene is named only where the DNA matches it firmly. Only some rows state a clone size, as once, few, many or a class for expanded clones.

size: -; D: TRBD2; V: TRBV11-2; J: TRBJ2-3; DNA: TGTGCCAGCAGCTGGACTAGCGGGAGAAGGAGCACAGATACGCAGTATTTT; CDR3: CASSWTSGRRSTDTQYF
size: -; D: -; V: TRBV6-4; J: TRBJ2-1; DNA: TGTGCCAGCAGTGTTGGCCCTAGGCCTTACAATGAGCAGTTCTTC; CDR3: CASSVGPRPYNEQFF
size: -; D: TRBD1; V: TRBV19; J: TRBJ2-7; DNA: TGTGCCAGTAGTATAGGGCCCGGGACAGGGGGCTACGAGCAGTACTTC; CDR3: CASSIGPGTGGYEQYF
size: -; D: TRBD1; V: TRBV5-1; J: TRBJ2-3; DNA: TGCGCCAGCAGCTTGGGGGCCAGGGGGAGCGTAGATACGCAGTATTTT; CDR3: CASSLGARGSVDTQYF
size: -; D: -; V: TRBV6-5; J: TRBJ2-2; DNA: TGTGCCAGCAGATCTCGGGGCACCGGGGAGCTGTTTTTT; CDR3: CASRSRGTGELFF
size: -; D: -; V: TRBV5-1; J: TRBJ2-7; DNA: TGCGCCAGCAGTCCAGTACAGGCCATCTCCTACGAGCAGTACTTC; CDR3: CASSPVQAISYEQYF
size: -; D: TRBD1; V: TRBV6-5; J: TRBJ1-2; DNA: TGTGCCAGCAGTTACTTCCAGGACAGGGGACAAAAGGGCTACACCTTC; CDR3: CASSYFQDRGQKGYTF
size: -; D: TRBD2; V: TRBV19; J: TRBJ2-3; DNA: TGTGCCAGTAGTATCGGGGGGAGCACAGATACGCAGTATTTT; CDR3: CASSIGGSTDTQYF
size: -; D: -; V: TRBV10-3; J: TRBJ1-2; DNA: TGTGCCATCAGTGAGAGGGGTAGAGGCTATGGCTACACCTTC; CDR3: CAISERGRGYGYTF
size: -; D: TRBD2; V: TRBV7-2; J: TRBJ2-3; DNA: TGTGCCAGCAGCCTCGGACTAGCGGCTTACACAGATACGCAGTATTTT; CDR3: CASSLGLAAYTDTQYF
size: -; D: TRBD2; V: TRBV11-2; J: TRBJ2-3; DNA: TGTGCCAGCAGCTTAGCCGGACTAGCAAGAGATACGCAGTATTTT; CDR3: CASSLAGLARDTQYF
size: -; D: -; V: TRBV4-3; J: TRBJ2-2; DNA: TGCGCCAGCAGCCAAGAATCGGGGGGCCCCGGGGAGCTGTTTTTT; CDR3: CASSQESGGPGELFF
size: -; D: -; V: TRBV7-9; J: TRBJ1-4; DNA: TGTGCCAGCAGCTTACAGACAGGTTGGGGGGAAAAACTGTTTTTT; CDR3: CASSLQTGWGEKLFF
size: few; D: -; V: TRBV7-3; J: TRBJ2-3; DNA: TGTGCCAGCAGCCCAACGGGGGTAAACACAGATACGCAGTATTTT; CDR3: CASSPTGVNTDTQYF
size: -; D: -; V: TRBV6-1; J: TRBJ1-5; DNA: TGTGCCAGCAGTGACTACCAGGATAGCAATCAGCCCCAGCATTTT; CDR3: CASSDYQDSNQPQHF
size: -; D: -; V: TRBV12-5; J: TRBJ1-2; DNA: TGTGCTAGTGGTTTGGGGACAGCTGATAACTATGGCTACACCTTC; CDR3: CASGLGTADNYGYTF
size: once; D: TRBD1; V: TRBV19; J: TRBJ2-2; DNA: TGTGCCAGTATCCCGAGGCCGGGACAGGGGGCAGGTACCGGGGAGCTGTTTTTT; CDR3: CASIPRPGQGAGTGELFF
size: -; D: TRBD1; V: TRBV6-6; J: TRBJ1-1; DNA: TGTGCCAGCAGTCTCCGACAGGGGAACACTGAAGCTTTCTTT; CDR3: CASSLRQGNTEAFF
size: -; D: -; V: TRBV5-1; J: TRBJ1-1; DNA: TGCGCCAGCAGCTTGGGCATCGTGAGGGACACTGAAGCTTTCTTT; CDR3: CASSLGIVRDTEAFF
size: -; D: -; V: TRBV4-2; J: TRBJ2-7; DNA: TGTGCCAGCAGCCGAACGGGACAAAGCTCCTACGAGCAGTACTTC; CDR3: CASSRTGQSSYEQYF
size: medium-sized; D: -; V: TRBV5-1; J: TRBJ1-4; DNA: TGCGCCAGCAGGTTGGGTAGGAGTCCTACTGAAAAACTGTTTTTT; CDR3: CASRLGRSPTEKLFF
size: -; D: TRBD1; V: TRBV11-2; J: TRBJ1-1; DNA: TGTGCCAGCAGCTGGGGACAGGGGGCGAGGGACACTGAAGCTTTCTTT; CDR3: CASSWGQGARDTEAFF
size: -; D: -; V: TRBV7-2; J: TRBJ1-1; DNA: TGTGCCAGCAGCTTACGGAGGACTGAAGCTCTCTTT; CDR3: CASSLRRTEALF
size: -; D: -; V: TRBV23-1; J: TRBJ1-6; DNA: TGCGCCAGCGGTTGCCTGAGCTATAATTCACCCCTCCACTTT; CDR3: CASGCLSYNSPLHF
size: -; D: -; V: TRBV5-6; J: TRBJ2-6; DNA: TGTGCCAGCAGCTTCCAGGCCACAGGGTTATCTGGGGCCAACGTCCTGACTTTC; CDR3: CASSFQATGLSGANVLTF
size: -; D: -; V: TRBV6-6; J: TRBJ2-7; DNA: TGTGCCAGCAGTTACTCGGGGCACGAGCAGTACTTC; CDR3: CASSYSGHEQYF
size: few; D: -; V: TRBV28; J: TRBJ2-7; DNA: TGTGCCAGCAGTTTAGGGGGGTCCTCCTACGAGCAGTACTTC; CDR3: CASSLGGSSYEQYF
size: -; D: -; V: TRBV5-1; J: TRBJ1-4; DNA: TGCGCCAGCAGCTTGGAGGGGGTCGGGGAAAAACTGTTTTTT; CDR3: CASSLEGVGEKLFF
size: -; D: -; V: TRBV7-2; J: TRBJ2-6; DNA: TGTGCCAGCAAACAGGATTCTGGGGCCAACGTCCTGACTTTC; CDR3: CASKQDSGANVLTF